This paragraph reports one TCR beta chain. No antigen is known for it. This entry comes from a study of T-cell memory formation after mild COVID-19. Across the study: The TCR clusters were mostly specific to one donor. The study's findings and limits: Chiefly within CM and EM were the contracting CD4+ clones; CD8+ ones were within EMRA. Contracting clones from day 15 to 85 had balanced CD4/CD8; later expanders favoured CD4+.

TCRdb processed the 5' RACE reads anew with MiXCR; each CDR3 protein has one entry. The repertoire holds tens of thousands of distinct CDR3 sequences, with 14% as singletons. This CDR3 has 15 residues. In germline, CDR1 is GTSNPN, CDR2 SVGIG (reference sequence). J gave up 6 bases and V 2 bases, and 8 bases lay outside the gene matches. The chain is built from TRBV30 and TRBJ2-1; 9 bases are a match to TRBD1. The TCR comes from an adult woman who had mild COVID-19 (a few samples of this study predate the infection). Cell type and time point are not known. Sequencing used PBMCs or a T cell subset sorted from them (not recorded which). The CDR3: CAWSTGTGRSNEQFF. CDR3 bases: TGTGCCTGGAGTACCGGGACAGGGAGGAGCAATGAGCAGTTCTTC.